This entry lists 26 T cell receptor beta chains sequenced from one sample in a study of technical replicates of blood from a handful of donors. Generated by immunoSEQ multiplex PCR, the TCRdb table keeps only in-frame clones and is missing some. The table has around 70,000 clones, 95% seen once. Sequencing was performed on T cells isolated from PBMCs. The receptors here all came from a human donor in good health.

V gene TRBV18 combines with J gene TRBJ1-5; D is unresolved. CDR1 and CDR2 (germline): KGHSH, LQKENI. CDR3 length: 16 residues. Trimming shortened V by 3 bases and J by 0 bases, and 12 bases separated the two germline ends. CDR3 amino acids: CASSPGSRYSNQPQHF. The CDR3 DNA sequence: TGTGCCAGCTCACCCGGTAGCAGATATAGCAATCAGCCCCAGCATTTT.

The genes are TRBV6-1 and TRBJ1-3; possible D gene TRBD1, 5 bases. This CDR3 has 15 amino acids. Germline loops: CDR1 MNHNS, CDR2 SASEGT. V was clipped by 8 bases and J by 0 bases, with 14 bases between them. The CDR3 sequence: CASEGGEPSGNTIYF. CDR3 bases: TGTGCCAGCGAGGGAGGGGAGCCCTCTGGAAACACCATATATTTT.

The chain links TRBV11-2 to TRBJ2-7, with TRBD2 matching over 9 bases. The V segment lost 1 base and the J segment 6 bases; nucleotides outside the gene matches: 4. In germline, CDR1 is SGHAT, CDR2 FQNNGV. The CDR3 runs to 14 residues. The CDR3 loop reads CASSLAGLASEQYF. CDR3 in DNA: TGTGCCAGCAGCTTAGCGGGACTAGCAAGCGAGCAGTACTTC.

The chain combines TRBV7-9 with TRBJ1-2; unclear D gene. The CDR3 totals 14 residues. V was trimmed by 5 bases and J by 7 bases, leaving 17 bases between them. Germline V CDR1 and CDR2: SEHNR, FQNEAQ (reference sequence). In DNA, the CDR3 is TGTGCCAGCAGCGGACGAGGGCTCCTGAGTGGCTACACCTTC. This codes for CASSGRGLLSGYTF.

The chain recombines TRBV6-1 with TRBJ2-6, with a tentative D call TRBD1 (5 bases). CDR1 and CDR2 (germline): MNHNS, SASEGT. The CDR3 contains 15 residues. V shed 3 bases and J shed 2 bases, with 8 bases lying between them. CDR3: CASSDLGAGANVLTF. The CDR3 DNA reads as TGTGCCAGCAGTGACTTAGGGGCTGGGGCCAACGTCCTGACTTTC.

This chain uses TRBV6-5 with TRBJ1-5, with 12 bases that match TRBD1. Germline CDR1 and CDR2: MNHEY and SVGAGI. V was pared by 7 bases and J by 8 bases, with 3 bases of the junction left unmatched. This CDR3 is built from 13 residues. The CDR3 DNA sequence: TGTGCCAGCAAGGGGACAGGGGGCAAGCCCCAGCATTTT. It yields the protein CASKGTGGKPQHF.

The CDR3 loop reads CASSFAVSYGYTF. CDR3 bases: TGTGCCAGCAGCTTCGCTGTCAGCTATGGCTACACCTTC. The rearrangement links TRBV7-9 to TRBJ1-2; D call uncertain. This CDR3 has 13 residues. CDR1 and CDR2 from the germline V gene are SEHNR and FQNEAQ (reference sequence). V lost 3 bases and J lost 4, with 9 bases in between.

The chain combines TRBV7-2 with TRBJ1-6, with TRBD1 as a possible D gene (5 bases). The V gene's germline CDR1 is SGHTA and CDR2 FQGNSA. This CDR3 is built from 14 residues. Trimming removed 3 bases at V and 10 bases at J, with 13 bases between. Here the CDR3 DNA reads TGTGCCAGCAGCTTCGACAGAGGCTACTCACCCCTCCACTTT. It codes for CASSFDRGYSPLHF.

The genes are TRBV7-9 and TRBJ1-4, with TRBD1 matching over 10 bases. This CDR3 region has 14 residues. CDR1 is SEHNR, CDR2 FQNEAQ, per germline (reference sequence). J gave up 7 bases and V 5 bases, and 4 bases lay outside the gene matches. The CDR3 sequence: CASSRGQGREKLFF. CDR3 sequence (DNA): TGTGCCAGCAGCCGGGGACAGGGGCGTGAAAAACTGTTTTTT.

The chain combines TRBV7-2 with TRBJ1-5; D may be TRBD1 (5 bases). CDR1 and CDR2 from the germline V gene are SGHTA and FQGNSA. The CDR3 runs to 14 residues. V was trimmed by 1 base and J by 8 bases, leaving 12 bases between them. CDR3 amino acids: CASSLGGGVKPQHF. CDR3 nucleotide sequence: TGTGCCAGCAGCTTAGGTGGGGGGGTAAAGCCCCAGCATTTT.

The chain recombines TRBV19 with TRBJ2-5; 7 positions match TRBD1. The length of the CDR3 is 12 residues. Trimming took 3 bases from V and 5 from J; bases not matched to a gene: 0. Germline assignment: CDR1 LNHDA and CDR2 SQIVND (reference sequence). The CDR3 loop is CASSMDRETQYF. For the CDR3, the DNA is TGTGCCAGTAGTATGGACAGGGAGACCCAGTACTTC.

The chain uses TRBV9 and TRBJ2-3; D is ambiguous. The V end was cut by 0 bases, the J end by 3 bases, with 14 bases between. Germline assignment: CDR1 SGDLS and CDR2 YYNGEE. This CDR3 is built from 16 residues. DNA for the CDR3: TGTGCCAGCAGCGTAGGCGAGGATCTCCGAACAGATACGCAGTATTTT. It codes for CASSVGEDLRTDTQYF.

V gene TRBV5-1 combines with J gene TRBJ2-3; 8 bases line up with TRBD1. The junction had 11 bases not matched to a gene; V was cut back by 4 bases and J by 4 bases. This CDR3 region has 16 residues. Germline V gives CDR1 SGHRS, CDR2 YFSETQ. CDR3 nucleotide sequence: TGCGCCAGCAGCCTCAATTGGGCAGGGGGCGCAGATACGCAGTATTTT. Protein product: CASSLNWAGGADTQYF.

The chain combines TRBV11-3 with TRBJ2-1, with a weak D call TRBD2 (5 bases). Germline assignment: CDR1 SGHNT and CDR2 YENEEA. V was clipped by 5 bases and J by 0 bases, with 14 bases between them. CDR3 length: 16 amino acids. The CDR3 loop reads CASSPKGRGSYNEQFF. The CDR3 DNA follows: TGTGCCAGCAGCCCTAAGGGCCGGGGCTCCTACAATGAGCAGTTCTTC.

This sequence joins TRBV5-4 and TRBJ2-7; 9 bases are shared with TRBD2. The CDR3 spans 15 residues. CDR1 and CDR2 from the germline V gene are SGHNT and YYREEE (reference sequence). V shed 4 bases, J shed 1 base, and the junction held 6 bases outside the gene matches. CDR3 loop: CASSLSGSKSYEQYF. The CDR3 nucleotides are TGTGCCAGCAGCCTTAGCGGGAGTAAATCCTACGAGCAGTACTTC. The full variable domain, with the rest looked up from reference TRBV5-4 and TRBJ2-7, is ETGVTQSPTHLIKTRGQQVTLRCSSQSGHNTVSWYQQALGQGPQFIFQYYREEENGRGNFPPRFSGLQFPNYSSELNVNALELDDSALYLCASSLSGSKSYEQYFGPGTRLTVT.

The V and J genes are TRBV7-9 and TRBJ2-1; no clear D gene. Trimming removed 6 bases from V and 6 bases from J, with 9 bases in between. There are 12 residues in the CDR3. The germline V gene has CDR1 SEHNR and CDR2 FQNEAQ (reference sequence). CDR3 nucleotides: TGTGCCAGCAGTCTATCAGGCAATGAGCAGTTCTTC. Protein: CASSLSGNEQFF.

The chain combines TRBV5-1 with TRBJ1-2; D is ambiguous. The CDR3 extends over 14 amino acids. The germline gives CDR1 SGHRS, CDR2 YFSETQ. Between the trimmed V and J ends, which lost 1 base and 6 bases, there was a span of 13 bases. In DNA, the CDR3 is TGCGCCAGCAGCTTGCGTCACAGCATAGATGGCTACACCTTC. This translates into CASSLRHSIDGYTF.

The chain is built from TRBV28 and TRBJ1-1, with 7 positions matching TRBD1. Trimming removed 7 bases from V and 11 bases from J; junction bases left unmatched: 10. In germline, CDR1 is MDHEN, CDR2 SYDVKM. CDR3 length: 12 residues. The DNA of the CDR3 is TGTGCCAGCACCACCTACCCAGGGGGGGCTTTCTTT. It specifies CASTTYPGGAFF.

This chain joins TRBV6-5 and TRBJ1-2; 7 bases align to TRBD1. V was clipped by 2 bases and J by 8 bases; unmatched bases: 2. The CDR3 consists of 12 residues. Germline V gene sequence: CDR1 MNHEY, CDR2 SVGAGI. The CDR3 bases are TGTGCCAGCAGTTACGACAGGGAAGGCTACACCTTC. This encodes CASSYDREGYTF.

The chain has TRBV19 and TRBJ1-1, with 9 nucleotides matching TRBD1. Germline trimming cut 8 bases from V and 0 bases from J; bases unmatched to any gene: 4. The CDR3 is 14 residues long. Germline V gives CDR1 LNHDA, CDR2 SQIVND (reference sequence). For the CDR3, the DNA is TGTGCCAGTTACACAGGGGGCGTGAACACTGAAGCTTTCTTT. Its translation: CASYTGGVNTEAFF.

CDR3 coding DNA: TGTGCCATCAGTGAAGTAGGGGGCACTCAGCCCCAGCATTTT. Translated: CAISEVGGTQPQHF. This sequence joins TRBV10-3 and TRBJ1-5; 7 bases agree with TRBD1. The CDR3 totals 14 residues. The J segment lost 6 bases and the V segment lost 3 bases, leaving 5 bases of the junction unmatched. The germline V gene has CDR1 ENHRY and CDR2 SYGVKD.

The chain couples TRBV25-1 to TRBJ1-1, with 8 bases lining up with TRBD1. The CDR3 runs to 13 residues. Germline V gives CDR1 MGHDK, CDR2 SYGVNS. The junction had 2 bases not matched to a gene; V was cut back by 8 bases and J by 0 bases. The CDR3 DNA reads TGTGCCAGCCAGGGACAGGTGAACACTGAAGCTTTCTTT. Translating gives CASQGQVNTEAFF.

The chain joins TRBV5-1 to TRBJ2-2; D may be TRBD2 (6 bases). This CDR3 comprises 16 residues. The germline V and J ends were trimmed by 1 base and 6 bases, with 16 bases remaining between them. Per germline, CDR1 SGHRS and CDR2 YFSETQ. CDR3 protein: CASSLTHGGPAGELFF. The CDR3 DNA sequence: TGCGCCAGCAGCTTGACCCACGGGGGACCGGCCGGGGAGCTGTTTTTT.

This clone was seen once. The chain couples TRBV5-1 to TRBJ1-5, with TRBD1 as a possible D gene (6 bases). The V end lost 3 bases, the J end lost 5 bases, and 12 bases lay between the germline ends. CDR3 length: 14 residues. Germline lookup yields CDR1 SGHRS and CDR2 YFSETQ. CDR3 loop: CASSSDAGDQPQHF. Here the CDR3 DNA reads TGCGCCAGCAGCTCTGACGCAGGGGATCAGCCCCAGCATTTT.

V is TRBV28 and J is TRBJ1-1, with 7 nucleotides matching TRBD1. The CDR3 sequence is 12 residues long. Germline V gives CDR1 MDHEN, CDR2 SYDVKM. J lost 0 bases, V lost 8 bases, and 0 bases had no gene match. CDR3 coding DNA: TGTGCCAGCGGACAGGTGAACACTGAAGCTTTCTTT. Translated, it gives CASGQVNTEAFF.

This clone was found once. The rearrangement joins TRBV28 to TRBJ1-5, with 8 bases fitting TRBD1. This CDR3 has 16 residues. Germline CDR1 MDHEN, CDR2 SYDVKM. Losses at the gene ends were 7 bases for V and 0 bases for J; bases not matched to a gene: 8. The CDR3 loop reads CASNPGTGYSNQPQHF. The DNA for the CDR3 is TGTGCCAGCAACCCCGGGACAGGCTATAGCAATCAGCCCCAGCATTTT.